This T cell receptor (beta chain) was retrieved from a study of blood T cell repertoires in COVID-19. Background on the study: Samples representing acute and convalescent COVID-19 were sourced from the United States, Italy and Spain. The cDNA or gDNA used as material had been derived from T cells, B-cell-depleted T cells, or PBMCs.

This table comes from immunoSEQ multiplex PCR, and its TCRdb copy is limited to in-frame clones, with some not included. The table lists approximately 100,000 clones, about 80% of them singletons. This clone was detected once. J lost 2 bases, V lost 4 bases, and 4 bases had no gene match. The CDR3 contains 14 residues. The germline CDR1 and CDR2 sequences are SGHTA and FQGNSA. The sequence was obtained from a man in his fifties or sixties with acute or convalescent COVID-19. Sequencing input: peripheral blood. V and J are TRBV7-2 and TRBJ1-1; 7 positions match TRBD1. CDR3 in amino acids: CASSYRGENTEAFF. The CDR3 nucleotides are TGTGCCAGCAGCTACAGGGGAGAAAACACTGAAGCTTTCTTT.